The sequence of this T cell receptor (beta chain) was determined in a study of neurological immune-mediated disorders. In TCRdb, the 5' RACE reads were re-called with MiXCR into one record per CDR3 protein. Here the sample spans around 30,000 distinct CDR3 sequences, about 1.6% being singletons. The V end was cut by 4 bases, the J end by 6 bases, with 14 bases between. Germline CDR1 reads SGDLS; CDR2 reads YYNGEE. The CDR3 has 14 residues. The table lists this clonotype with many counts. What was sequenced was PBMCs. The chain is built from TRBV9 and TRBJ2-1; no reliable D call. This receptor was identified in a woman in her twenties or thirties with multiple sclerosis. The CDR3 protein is CASSFGPNLNEQFF. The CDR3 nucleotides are TGTGCCAGCAGCTTCGGACCAAATCTCAATGAGCAGTTCTTC.